A single sample gave rise to the 23 T cell receptor beta chains below, sequenced in a study of blood T cell repertoires in COVID-19. Sequencing was performed with immunoSEQ multiplex PCR; in TCRdb, only in-frame clones are kept and a portion is missing. The profile shows a few hundred thousand clones, roughly four fifths of them singletons. Sequenced material: peripheral blood. These receptors came from a woman between 65 and 79 years old with COVID-19, enrolled during active disease.

The chain recombines TRBV11-3 with TRBJ2-1; 9 nucleotides agree with TRBD1. The junction had 4 bases not matched to a gene; V was cut back by 0 bases and J by 7 bases. The germline gives CDR1 SGHNT, CDR2 YENEEA. The CDR3 consists of 15 residues. The DNA for the CDR3 is TGTGCCAGCAGCTTAGATGGGGGGACAGGGAATGAGCAGTTCTTC. It encodes CASSLDGGTGNEQFF.

The V gene is TRBV6-1, the J gene TRBJ1-5; 8 bases fit TRBD1. The junction had 7 bases not matched to a gene; V was cut back by 0 bases and J by 6 bases. Germline V gene data show CDR1 as MNHNS and CDR2 as SASEGT. The CDR3 totals 16 residues. CDR3 protein: CASSEARQGHFQPQHF. The CDR3 DNA reads as TGTGCCAGCAGTGAAGCAAGACAGGGGCATTTTCAGCCCCAGCATTTT.

The chain carries TRBV28 and TRBJ1-2, with D maybe TRBD1 (6 bases). Trimming left V 7 bases short and J 1 base short, with 25 bases between. The CDR3 runs 18 residues. Germline V gives CDR1 MDHEN, CDR2 SYDVKM. The CDR3: CASISLTGGQSYNYGYTF. CDR3 DNA sequence: TGTGCCAGCATTTCCCTAACCGGCGGACAGTCGTATAACTATGGCTACACCTTC.

The chain is built from TRBV19 and TRBJ1-2, with TRBD1 as a possible D gene (6 bases). From germline, CDR1 is LNHDA and CDR2 SQIVND (reference sequence). V was cut by 6 bases and J by 1 base, with 21 bases left in between. This CDR3 is built from 17 residues. CDR3 nucleotide sequence: TGTGCCAGTAGCATGGACGGTGGTACAGGGAGTAACTATGGCTACACCTTC. Protein: CASSMDGGTGSNYGYTF.

At least ten counts were recorded for this clone. The rearrangement uses TRBV6-7 and TRBJ1-1, with 8 bases matching TRBD1. TRBV6-7 is annotated as an ORF whose role is uncertain. With V trimmed by 5 bases and J by 5 bases, 25 bases remained unmatched. This CDR3 has 20 residues. The chain's CDR3 is CASSRSLSRQGAMGRTEAFF. As DNA, the CDR3 is TGTGCCAGCAGTCGCTCCCTTTCCCGGCAGGGGGCGATGGGAAGGACTGAAGCTTTCTTT.

This clone showed up just once. V gene TRBV3-1 (or the pseudogene TRBV3-2) combines with J gene TRBJ2-7; maybe TRBD2 (5 bases). The CDR3 is 11 amino acids. V lost 4 bases and J lost 5, with 6 bases in between. CDR1 LGHDT and CDR2 YNNKEL come from the germline V gene (reference sequence). CDR3 nucleotide sequence: TGTGCCAGCAGCCTCGGGGACGAGCAGTACTTC. Amino acids: CASSLGDEQYF.

The V call is TRBV30, the J call TRBJ1-2; TRBD1 matches 8 bases. CDR1 and CDR2 from the germline V gene are GTSNPN and SVGIG (reference sequence). V lost 5 bases and J lost 0; bases outside the gene matches: 8. The CDR3 length is 15 residues. The CDR3 here is CAWGQGGQANYGYTF. CDR3 DNA: TGTGCCTGGGGACAGGGAGGGCAAGCTAACTATGGCTACACCTTC.

This clone has just one count. The rearrangement links TRBV9 to TRBJ2-1; 10 bases fit TRBD2. Germline trimming cut 3 bases from V and 1 base from J; bases unmatched to any gene: 1. The CDR3 covers 15 residues. Germline V lookup: CDR1 SGDLS, CDR2 YYNGEE. CDR3 residues: CASSGTSGSYNEQFF. DNA of the CDR3: TGTGCCAGCAGCGGGACTAGCGGTTCCTACAATGAGCAGTTCTTC. The whole variable domain, filled in from reference TRBV9 and TRBJ2-1, reads DSGVTQTPKHLITATGQRVTLRCSPRSGDLSVYWYQQSLDQGLQFLIQYYNGEERAKGNILERFSAQQFPDLHSELNLSSLELGDSALYFCASSGTSGSYNEQFFGPGTRLTVL.

This chain uses TRBV5-1 with TRBJ2-1, with 11 bases matching TRBD2. Germline V lookup: CDR1 SGHRS, CDR2 YFSETQ. V shed 5 bases and J 6 bases; nucleotides not matched to a gene: 13. The CDR3 has 17 residues. The CDR3 DNA reads TGCGCCAGCAGAAAACTAGCGGGAGCCCTGGGGTCCAATGAGCAGTTCTTC. Translation gives CASRKLAGALGSNEQFF.

This clone was counted once. This sequence joins TRBV12-1 and TRBJ1-1; TRBD1, as called in the table, went unchecked against the DNA. TRBV12-1 is described as a pseudogene. The CDR3 spans 16 residues. The CDR3 bases are TGTGCCAGCAGCTTTGCGTTCCGACAGGGGGATACTGAAGCTTTCTTT. The encoded protein is CASSFAFRQGDTEAFF.

This chain links TRBV7-3 with TRBJ2-1; D is ambiguous. The V gene's germline CDR1 is SGHTA and CDR2 FQGTGA. The CDR3 is made up of 15 amino acids. V was shortened by 1 base and J by 1 base, with 8 bases between the two germline ends. The CDR3 DNA reads as TGTGCCAGCAGCTTAATGGCCGCATCCTACAATGAGCAGTTCTTC. Encoded protein: CASSLMAASYNEQFF.

In regard to this clone: This same CDR3 is encoded by further DNA sequences in the sample. The chain employs TRBV4-1 and TRBJ1-6; tentatively, D is TRBD1 (6 bases). Germline V lookup: CDR1 MGHRA, CDR2 YSYEKL. The CDR3 covers 17 residues. Trimming took off 0 bases at V and 0 bases at J, with 9 bases between the two ends. In nucleotides, the CDR3 is TGCGCCAGCAGCCAAGACCAGGGGAGCTCCTATAATTCACCCCTCCACTTT. Its translation is CASSQDQGSSYNSPLHF.

This chain links TRBV5-1 with TRBJ2-5; 7 bases fit TRBD2. Germline CDR1 and CDR2: SGHRS and YFSETQ. The trim removed 0 bases at V and 2 bases at J, leaving 4 bases unmatched. The CDR3 has 15 residues. CDR3: CASSLEAGVQETQYF. CDR3 DNA sequence: TGCGCCAGCAGCTTGGAGGCGGGGGTACAAGAGACCCAGTACTTC.

V gene TRBV10-3 combines with J gene TRBJ1-2; TRBD1 is a possible D gene (5 bases). The CDR3 sequence is 14 residues long. Trimming removed 10 bases from V and 8 bases from J, with 23 bases in between. Germline CDR1 is ENHRY and CDR2 is SYGVKD. The chain's CDR3 is CATRIRGLDQGYTF. Here the CDR3 DNA reads TGTGCCACCCGAATAAGGGGCCTCGACCAAGGCTACACCTTC.

The chain is built from TRBV6-5 and TRBJ1-1, with D unresolved. This CDR3 is 13 amino acids long. V lost 4 bases, J lost 4 bases, and 10 bases lay in between. The germline V gene encodes CDR1 MNHEY and CDR2 SVGAGI. CDR3: CASSLWSGTEAFF. The CDR3 nucleotides are TGTGCCAGCAGTTTATGGTCCGGCACTGAAGCTTTCTTT.

This rearrangement joins TRBV6-5 to TRBJ1-6; 8 nucleotides agree with TRBD1. The CDR3 totals 14 residues. Germline assignment: CDR1 MNHEY and CDR2 SVGAGI. The V gene end was trimmed by 7 bases and the J gene end by 10 bases; junction bases not matched to a gene: 9. In nucleotides, the CDR3 is TGTGCCAGCACCGGGACAGGACCCCTCTCACCCCTCCACTTT. This encodes CASTGTGPLSPLHF.

The chain links TRBV6-6 to TRBJ1-2; TRBD1 aligns across 8 bases. Unmatched junction bases numbered 4, after V lost 6 bases and J lost 7 bases. CDR1 MNHNY and CDR2 SVGAGI come from the germline V gene (reference sequence). The CDR3 runs to 12 residues. CDR3 protein: CASSATGGGYTF. The CDR3 DNA reads as TGTGCCAGCAGCGCAACAGGGGGTGGCTACACCTTC.

This clone was observed a single time. This chain connects TRBV30 to TRBJ1-1, with D possibly matching TRBD1 (5 bases). The V gene lost 5 bases and the J gene lost 4 bases, with 14 bases spanning the gap. The CDR3 has 13 amino acids. The germline gives CDR1 GTSNPN, CDR2 SVGIG (reference sequence). The chain's CDR3 is CAWFGGVRTEAFF. The CDR3 DNA reads as TGTGCCTGGTTTGGGGGGGTACGCACTGAAGCTTTCTTT.

The chain is built from TRBV15 and TRBJ2-2; D is unresolved. V lost 1 base and J 3 bases, leaving 9 bases between the germline ends. The CDR3 is made up of 15 amino acids. Germline CDR1 and CDR2: LNHNV and YYDKDF (reference sequence). The CDR3 bases are TGTGCCACCAGCAGAGCCTCGTTCTACACCGGGGAGCTGTTTTTT. Translating gives CATSRASFYTGELFF.

This clone has only a few counts. The gene calls are TRBV11-2 and TRBJ2-3, with 14 positions matching TRBD2. Germline V gene lookup returns CDR1 SGHAT and CDR2 FQNNGV. V shed 5 bases and J 3 bases; nucleotides not matched to a gene: 13. This CDR3 comprises 19 residues. CDR3 sequence (DNA): TGTGCCAGCAGCCAGCCCGGGACTAGCGGGAGAAGGAGGACAGATACGCAGTATTTT. It encodes CASSQPGTSGRRRTDTQYF.

V is TRBV5-1 and J is TRBJ2-2; TRBD1 matches at 9 bases. The ends lost 7 bases at V and 0 bases at J; junction bases unmatched: 10. The CDR3 is 17 amino acids. CDR1 is SGHRS, CDR2 YFSETQ, per germline. The CDR3 DNA sequence: TGCGCCAGCTTTGGACAGGGGAGCCTGGCGAACACCGGGGAGCTGTTTTTT. Amino acid sequence: CASFGQGSLANTGELFF.

The chain uses TRBV24-1 and TRBJ2-3, with D tentatively TRBD2 (6 bases). Trimming took 6 bases from V and 3 from J, leaving 18 bases between them. CDR1 KGHDR and CDR2 SFDVKD come from the germline V gene. The length of the CDR3 is 16 residues. The CDR3 nucleotides are TGTGCCACCAGTTCCCCCGGAGGGCCGTTGACAGATACGCAGTATTTT. This sequence encodes CATSSPGGPLTDTQYF.

The chain recombines TRBV5-4 with TRBJ1-1; D is unclear. The CDR3 has 15 residues. V was cut by 0 bases and J by 0 bases, with 9 bases left in between. CDR1 is SGHNT, CDR2 YYREEE, per germline (reference sequence). CDR3 nucleotide sequence: TGTGCCAGCAGCTTGGCGGCGGGCATGAACACTGAAGCTTTCTTT. It encodes CASSLAAGMNTEAFF.